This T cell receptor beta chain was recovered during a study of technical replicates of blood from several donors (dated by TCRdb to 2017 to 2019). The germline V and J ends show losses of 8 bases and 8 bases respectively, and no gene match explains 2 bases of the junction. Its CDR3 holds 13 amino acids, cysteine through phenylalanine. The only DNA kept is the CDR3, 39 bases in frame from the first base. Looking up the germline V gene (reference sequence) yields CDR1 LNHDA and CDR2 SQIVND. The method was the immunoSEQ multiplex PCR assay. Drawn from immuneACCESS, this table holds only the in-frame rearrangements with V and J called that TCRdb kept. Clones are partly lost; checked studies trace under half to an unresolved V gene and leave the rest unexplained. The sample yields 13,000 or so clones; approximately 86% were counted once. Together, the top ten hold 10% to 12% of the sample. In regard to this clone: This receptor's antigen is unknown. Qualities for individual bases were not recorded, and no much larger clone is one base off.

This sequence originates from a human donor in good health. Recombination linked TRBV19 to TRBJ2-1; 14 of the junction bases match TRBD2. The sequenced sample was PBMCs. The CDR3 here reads CASGTSGSYEQFF. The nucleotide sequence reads TGTGCCAGTGGGACTAGCGGGAGTTATGAGCAGTTCTTC.